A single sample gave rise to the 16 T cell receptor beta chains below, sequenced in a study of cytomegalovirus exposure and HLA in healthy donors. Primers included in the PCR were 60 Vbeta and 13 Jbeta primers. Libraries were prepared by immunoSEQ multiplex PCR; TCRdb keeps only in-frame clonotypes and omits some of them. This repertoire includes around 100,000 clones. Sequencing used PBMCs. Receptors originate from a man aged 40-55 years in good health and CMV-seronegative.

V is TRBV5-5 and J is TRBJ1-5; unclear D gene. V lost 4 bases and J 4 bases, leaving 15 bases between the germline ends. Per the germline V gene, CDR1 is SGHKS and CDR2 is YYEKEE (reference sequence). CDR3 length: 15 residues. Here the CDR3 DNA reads TGTGCCAGCAGCCTCTCGGGAAGGGTAAATCAGCCCCAGCATTTT. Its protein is CASSLSGRVNQPQHF. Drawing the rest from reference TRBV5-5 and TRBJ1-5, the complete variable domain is DAGVTQSPTHLIKTRGQQVTLRCSPISGHKSVSWYQQVLGQGPQFIFQYYEKEERGRGNFPDRFSARQFPNYSSELNVNALLLGDSALYLCASSLSGRVNQPQHFGDGTRLSIL.

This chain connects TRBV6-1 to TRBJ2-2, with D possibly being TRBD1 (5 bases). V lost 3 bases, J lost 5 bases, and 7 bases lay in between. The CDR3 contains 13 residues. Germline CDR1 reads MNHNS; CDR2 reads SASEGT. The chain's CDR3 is CASSEQGTGELFF. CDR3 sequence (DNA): TGTGCCAGCAGTGAGCAGGGAACCGGGGAGCTGTTTTTT.

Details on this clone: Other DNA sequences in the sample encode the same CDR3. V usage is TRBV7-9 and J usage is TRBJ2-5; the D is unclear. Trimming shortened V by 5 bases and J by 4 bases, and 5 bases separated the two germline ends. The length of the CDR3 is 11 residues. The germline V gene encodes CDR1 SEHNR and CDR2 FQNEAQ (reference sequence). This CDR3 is CASSTGETQYF. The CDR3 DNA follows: TGTGCCAGCAGCACCGGAGAGACCCAGTACTTC.

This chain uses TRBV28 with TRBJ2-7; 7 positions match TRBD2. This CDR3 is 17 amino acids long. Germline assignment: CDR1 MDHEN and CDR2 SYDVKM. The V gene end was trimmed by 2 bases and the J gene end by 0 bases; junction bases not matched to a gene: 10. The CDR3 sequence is CASSLNPGRESSYEQYF. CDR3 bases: TGTGCCAGCAGTTTAAACCCCGGGCGGGAGAGCTCCTACGAGCAGTACTTC. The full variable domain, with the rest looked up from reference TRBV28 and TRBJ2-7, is DVKVTQSSRYLVKRTGEKVFLECVQDMDHENMFWYRQDPGLGLRLIYFSYDVKMKEKGDIPEGYSVSREKKERFSLILESASTNQTSMYLCASSLNPGRESSYEQYFGPGTRLTVT.

This CDR3 is CASSESSYNSPLHF. CDR3 DNA sequence: TGCGCCAGTTCGGAGAGCTCCTATAATTCACCCCTCCACTTT. The rearrangement links TRBV5-1 to TRBJ1-6; no clear D. The CDR3 totals 14 residues. V lost 8 bases and J 0 bases, leaving 9 bases between the germline ends. The germline CDR1 and CDR2 sequences are SGHRS and YFSETQ. The whole variable domain, remainder taken from reference TRBV5-1 and TRBJ1-6, is KAGVTQTPRYLIKTRGQQVTLSCSPISGHRSVSWYQQTPGQGLQFLFEYFSETQRNKGNFPGRFSGRQFSNSRSEMNVSTLELGDSALYLCASSESSYNSPLHFGNGTRLTVT.

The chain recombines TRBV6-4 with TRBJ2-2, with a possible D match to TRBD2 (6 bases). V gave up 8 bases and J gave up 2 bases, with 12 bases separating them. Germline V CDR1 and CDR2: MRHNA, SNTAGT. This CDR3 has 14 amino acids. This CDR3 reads CASRERTNTGELFF. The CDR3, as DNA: TGTGCCAGCCGGGAGCGCACAAACACCGGGGAGCTGTTTTTT.

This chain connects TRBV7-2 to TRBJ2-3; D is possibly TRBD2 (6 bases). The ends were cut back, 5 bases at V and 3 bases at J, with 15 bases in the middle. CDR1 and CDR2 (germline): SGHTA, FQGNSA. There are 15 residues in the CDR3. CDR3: CASSPFGGKTDTQYF. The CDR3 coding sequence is TGTGCCAGCAGCCCCTTTGGCGGGAAGACAGATACGCAGTATTTT.

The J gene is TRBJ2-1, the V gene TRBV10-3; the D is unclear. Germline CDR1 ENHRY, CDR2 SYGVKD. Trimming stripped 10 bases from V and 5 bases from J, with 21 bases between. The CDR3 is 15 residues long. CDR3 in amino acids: CASHMGNTPNNEQFF. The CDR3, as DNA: TGTGCCAGCCATATGGGCAATACACCTAACAATGAGCAGTTCTTC.

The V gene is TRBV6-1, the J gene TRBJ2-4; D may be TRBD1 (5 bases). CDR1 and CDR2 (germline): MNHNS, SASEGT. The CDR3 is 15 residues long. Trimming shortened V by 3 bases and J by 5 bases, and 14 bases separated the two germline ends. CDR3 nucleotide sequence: TGTGCCAGCAGTGAGGGCCCAGGGTCACAAAACATTCAGTACTTC. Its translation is CASSEGPGSQNIQYF.

The CDR3 region has the DNA TGCGCCAGCAGCGCGGGACTCGGGGGGGAGCAGTACTTC. This codes for CASSAGLGGEQYF. J is TRBJ2-7 and V is TRBV5-1; the match to TRBD2 covers 7 bases. The V and J ends lost 4 bases and 7 bases, in that order; junction bases with no gene match: 8. From germline, CDR1 is SGHRS and CDR2 YFSETQ. The CDR3 length is 13 residues.

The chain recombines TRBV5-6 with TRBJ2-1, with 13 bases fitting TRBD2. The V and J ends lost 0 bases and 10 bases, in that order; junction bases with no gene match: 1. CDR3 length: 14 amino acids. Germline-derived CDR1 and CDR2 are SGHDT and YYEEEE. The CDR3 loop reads CASSLEGLAGEQFF. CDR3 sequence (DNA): TGTGCCAGCAGCTTGGAGGGACTAGCGGGAGAGCAGTTCTTC.

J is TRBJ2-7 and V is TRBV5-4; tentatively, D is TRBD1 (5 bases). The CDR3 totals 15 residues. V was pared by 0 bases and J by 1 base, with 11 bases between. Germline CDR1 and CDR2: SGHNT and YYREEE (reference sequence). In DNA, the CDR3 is TGTGCCAGCAGCTTGGACAGGCCAGTTTCCTACGAGCAGTACTTC. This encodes CASSLDRPVSYEQYF.

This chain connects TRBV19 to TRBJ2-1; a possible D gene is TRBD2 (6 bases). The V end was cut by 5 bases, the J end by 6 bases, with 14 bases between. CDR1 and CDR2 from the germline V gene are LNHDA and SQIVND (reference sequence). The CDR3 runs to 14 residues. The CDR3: CASSPLGEVNEQFF. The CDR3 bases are TGTGCCAGTAGTCCTTTGGGGGAGGTCAATGAGCAGTTCTTC.

The CDR3 here is CSASRGNEQFF. In DNA form, the CDR3 reads TGCAGTGCTAGCAGGGGTAATGAGCAGTTCTTC. The chain links TRBV20-1 to TRBJ2-1, with D possibly matching TRBD1 (6 bases). The V end was cut by 3 bases, the J end by 7 bases, with 7 bases between. This CDR3 comprises 11 residues. Germline CDR1 and CDR2: DFQATT and SNEGSKA (reference sequence).

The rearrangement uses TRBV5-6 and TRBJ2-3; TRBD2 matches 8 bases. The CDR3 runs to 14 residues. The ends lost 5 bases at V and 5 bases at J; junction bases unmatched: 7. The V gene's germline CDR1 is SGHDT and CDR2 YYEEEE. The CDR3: CASSMSGSEDTQYF. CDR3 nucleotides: TGTGCCAGCAGTATGAGCGGGAGTGAAGATACGCAGTATTTT.

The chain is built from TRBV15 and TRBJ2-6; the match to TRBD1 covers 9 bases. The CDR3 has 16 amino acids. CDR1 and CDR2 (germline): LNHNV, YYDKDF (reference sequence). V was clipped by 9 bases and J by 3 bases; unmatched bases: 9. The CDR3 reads CATGKDRGSGANVLTF. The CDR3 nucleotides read TGTGCCACAGGGAAGGACAGGGGCAGTGGGGCCAACGTCCTGACTTTC.